The 24 T cell receptor beta chains presented below share a single source sample, sequenced in a study of identical twins listed by TCRdb under 2016. Library preparation used 5' RACE. Reads for this sample came from an Illumina HiSeq 2000. In-frame beta chains were kept once TCRdb had trimmed the public reads at Q25 with fastp and called clones with MiXCR. One record per CDR3 amino acid sequence lists the most common genes and DNA. This sample comprises about 530,000 distinct CDR3 sequences, about 15% of them detected only once. 0.44% of the sample is taken by the ten largest. A further study also used this sample, focusing on yellow fever vaccine responses in identical twins.

Input material: CD4+ T cells sorted from blood. The receptors derive from a woman under 30 in good health.

The rearrangement links TRBV12-3 or TRBV12-4 to TRBJ2-3, with 11 positions matching TRBD2. This CDR3 is built from 15 residues. V lost 2 bases, J lost 5 bases, and 3 bases stayed unmatched. The CDR3 DNA reads TGTGCCAGCAGTTTAAGACTAGCGGGGTTAGATACGCAGTATTTT. Protein sequence: CASSLRLAGLDTQYF.

This clonotype has just a few counts. One junction end does not reproduce the germline sequence, and a read error may be involved. The genes are TRBV2 and TRBJ2-3; D unclear. This CDR3 has 9 residues. The germline V gene encodes CDR1 SNHLY and CDR2 FYNNEI. The CDR3: CASSESLCF. The CDR3 nucleotides are TGTGCCAGCAGTGAAAGCCTTTGTTTT.

The chain uses TRBV5-1 and TRBJ1-1; D is ambiguous. The CDR3 is 19 amino acids. V lost 5 bases to trimming and J lost 1 base, with 27 bases between them. The germline gives CDR1 SGHRS, CDR2 YFSETQ. This CDR3 is CASRSSEYAGGWRNTEAFF. Here the CDR3 DNA reads TGCGCCAGCAGGTCAAGTGAGTATGCGGGAGGGTGGAGGAACACTGAAGCTTTCTTT.

This clonotype was counted only a few times. The rearrangement uses TRBV2 and TRBJ2-2; 8 nucleotides line up with TRBD1. The germline V gene has CDR1 SNHLY and CDR2 FYNNEI. Trimming at V came to 7 bases and at J to 4 bases, leaving 5 bases not matched to a gene. This CDR3 region has 14 residues. The CDR3: CASTPGQATGELFF. The CDR3 DNA is TGTGCCAGCACTCCGGGACAGGCCACCGGGGAGCTGTTTTTT.

This clonotype was counted ten times or more. The CDR3 coding sequence is TGTGCCATCAGTGGGACTAGCGGGGGTACGAACACCGGGGAGCTGTTTTTT. Translation: CAISGTSGGTNTGELFF. This sequence joins TRBV10-3 and TRBJ2-2, with TRBD2 matching 13 bases. The CDR3 runs to 17 residues. Trimming removed 4 bases from V and 0 bases from J; junction bases left unmatched: 2. Germline CDR1 and CDR2: ENHRY and SYGVKD.

In this sample, this clonotype turned up a few times. The rearrangement links TRBV10-3 to TRBJ2-5; 8 bases agree with TRBD1. J gave up 1 base and V 8 bases, and 3 bases lay outside the gene matches. The CDR3 consists of 13 residues. In germline, CDR1 is ENHRY, CDR2 SYGVKD. In nucleotides, the CDR3 is TGTGCCATCGCGGACAGGGCCCAAGAGACCCAGTACTTC. This codes for CAIADRAQETQYF.

The CDR3 DNA follows: TGTGCCACCCGTCAAGGGTTTGTGGGGACCCAGTACTTC. Protein sequence: CATRQGFVGTQYF. The chain employs TRBV28 and TRBJ2-5; D is uncertain. The CDR3 contains 13 residues. The germline V and J ends were trimmed by 10 bases and 7 bases, with 19 bases remaining between them. Looked up from germline, CDR1 is MDHEN and CDR2 is SYDVKM.

This clonotype was picked up a small number of times. V usage is TRBV2 and J usage is TRBJ2-1, with TRBD2 identical over 11 bases. Germline CDR1 SNHLY, CDR2 FYNNEI. This CDR3 comprises 15 residues. V gave up 6 bases and J gave up 1 base; unmatched junction bases: 2. CDR3: CASRRLAGSYNEQFF. As DNA, the CDR3 is TGTGCCAGCAGAAGACTAGCGGGATCCTACAATGAGCAGTTCTTC.

The chain joins TRBV20-1 to TRBJ2-2; tentatively, D is TRBD1 (5 bases). Trimming left V 0 bases short and J 3 bases short, with 8 bases between. The V gene's germline CDR1 is DFQATT and CDR2 SNEGSKA (reference sequence). The CDR3 contains 14 residues. The CDR3 DNA reads as TGCAGTGCTAGAGAGGGGCCCTACACCGGGGAGCTGTTTTTT. It translates to CSAREGPYTGELFF.

In its sample, this clonotype was seen once. The chain recombines TRBV29-1 with TRBJ1-2; D not resolved. The CDR3 contains 8 residues. Germline V gene data show CDR1 as SQVTM and CDR2 as ANQGSEA. Trimming took off 6 bases at V and 8 bases at J, with 4 bases between the two ends. The CDR3 nucleotides are TGCAGCGTGGGGGGCTACACCTTC. Its protein is CSVGGYTF.

This chain uses TRBV2 with TRBJ2-3; D gene unclear. V lost 6 bases and J lost 2, with 6 bases in between. This CDR3 has 12 residues. Germline V gene lookup returns CDR1 SNHLY and CDR2 FYNNEI. The CDR3 nucleotides read TGTGCCAGCAGAAGGATCACAGATACGCAGTATTTT. Residues: CASRRITDTQYF.

This clonotype came up a few times. The chain couples TRBV2 to TRBJ2-3; 14 bases match TRBD2. Germline CDR1 SNHLY, CDR2 FYNNEI. After removal of 3 bases from V and 5 bases from J, the junction contained 7 bases not matched to a gene. CDR3 size: 17 residues. Here the CDR3 reads CASSEPQGLAGEDTQYF. The CDR3 DNA reads as TGTGCCAGCAGTGAGCCCCAGGGACTAGCGGGAGAAGATACGCAGTATTTT.

This clonotype was seen more than once but under ten times. The V gene is TRBV28, the J gene TRBJ1-5, with a possible D match to TRBD1 (5 bases). The CDR3 extends over 16 amino acids. Trimming shortened V by 3 bases and J by 3 bases, and 15 bases separated the two germline ends. Germline V gives CDR1 MDHEN, CDR2 SYDVKM. Here the CDR3 reads CASSFHIRDANQPQHF. The DNA of the CDR3 is TGTGCCAGCAGTTTCCATATCCGGGACGCCAATCAGCCCCAGCATTTT.

The chain is built from TRBV4-1 and TRBJ2-2; tentatively, D is TRBD1 (5 bases). The CDR3 is 16 residues long. Per the germline V gene, CDR1 is MGHRA and CDR2 is YSYEKL. Trimming took 2 bases from V and 0 from J, leaving 10 bases between them. As DNA, the CDR3 is TGCGCCAGCAGCCAATCGACAGCCCCGAACACCGGGGAGCTGTTTTTT. Its translation is CASSQSTAPNTGELFF.

This clonotype has more than one count but fewer than ten. This chain uses TRBV27 with TRBJ2-2; 8 bases map to TRBD2. Germline loops: CDR1 MNHEY, CDR2 SMNVEV (reference sequence). V trimming: 5 bases; J trimming: 2 bases; junction bases outside the gene matches: 7. The CDR3 covers 16 residues. The CDR3 sequence is CASSGILAENTGELFF. CDR3 sequence (DNA): TGTGCCAGCAGTGGAATACTAGCGGAAAACACCGGGGAGCTGTTTTTT.

The chain links TRBV4-1 to TRBJ2-2; D remains unclear. CDR1 is MGHRA, CDR2 YSYEKL, per germline. V lost 1 base, J lost 13 bases, and 13 bases lay in between. The CDR3 has 13 amino acids. For the CDR3, the DNA is TGCGCCAGCAGCCAAGTTCCCCCAAGGTGGCTGTTTTTT. It yields the protein CASSQVPPRWLFF.

This clonotype has a handful of counts. The genes are TRBV29-1 and TRBJ2-7; TRBD2 matches 8 bases. The CDR3 spans 12 residues. Germline lookup yields CDR1 SQVTM and CDR2 ANQGSEA. J gave up 6 bases and V 3 bases, and 4 bases lay outside the gene matches. CDR3 DNA: TGCAGCGTTGAGGGGGCGGGGGGCGAGCAGTACTTC. It is translated as CSVEGAGGEQYF.

On this clonotype: One end of the junction does not line up with germline, which may come from a read error. The genes are TRBV6-1 and TRBJ2-3; perhaps TRBD2 as D (5 bases). The CDR3 is 14 residues long. In germline, CDR1 is MNHNS, CDR2 SASEGT. The CDR3 is CASSQAEKADTQYF. CDR3 nucleotide sequence: TGTGCCAGCAGTCAAGCGGAGAAAGCAGATACGCAGTATTTT.

In its sample, this clonotype was seen many times. CDR3 coding DNA: TGTGCCAGCAGGCCTAGCGGGGGGGGCATTATCGCAGATACGCAGTATTTT. Protein: CASRPSGGGIIADTQYF. The V and J genes are TRBV12-3 or TRBV12-4 and TRBJ2-3; 12 positions match TRBD2. V lost 6 bases, J lost 4 bases, and 11 bases stayed unmatched. CDR3 length: 17 residues.

This clonotype was counted many times. This chain links TRBV5-6 with TRBJ2-3, with D perhaps given as TRBD1 or TRBD2 (5 bases each). This CDR3 spans 14 amino acids. Trimming took 0 bases from V and 3 from J, leaving 8 bases between them. Germline CDR1 is SGHDT and CDR2 is YYEEEE. Written as DNA, the CDR3 is TGTGCCAGCAGCTTGGTGGGACGGACAGATACGCAGTATTTT. It translates to CASSLVGRTDTQYF.

A few counts support this clonotype. The J gene is TRBJ2-1, the V gene TRBV28, with D possibly called TRBD1 or TRBD2 (5 bases each). There are 15 residues in the CDR3. Trimming removed 3 bases from V and 5 bases from J, with 14 bases in between. Germline V gene data show CDR1 as MDHEN and CDR2 as SYDVKM. The CDR3 DNA reads as TGTGCCAGCAGTTTTTCAGGGACGGGGAACAATGAGCAGTTCTTC. Its translation: CASSFSGTGNNEQFF.

The chain couples TRBV20-1 to TRBJ2-7; the D gene could be TRBD1 or TRBD2 (5 bases each). The V gene's germline CDR1 is DFQATT and CDR2 SNEGSKA (reference sequence). Between the trimmed V and J ends, which lost 4 bases and 3 bases, there was a span of 10 bases. The CDR3 runs 12 residues. CDR3 in amino acids: CSATGPSYEQYV. The CDR3 DNA follows: TGCAGTGCTACGGGGCCGAGCTACGAGCAGTACGTC.

This clonotype was seen a few times. The V gene is TRBV5-1, the J gene TRBJ2-5; D may be TRBD1 or TRBD2 (5 bases each). Germline V gene data show CDR1 as SGHRS and CDR2 as YFSETQ. Trimming took off 2 bases at V and 2 bases at J, with 10 bases between the two ends. The CDR3 runs 14 residues. The CDR3 reads CASSFGDGQETQYF. CDR3 bases: TGCGCCAGCAGCTTCGGGGACGGACAAGAGACCCAGTACTTC.

The rearrangement uses TRBV6-1 and TRBJ2-3; 10 bases align to TRBD2. The CDR3 sequence is 16 residues long. V trimming: 4 bases; J trimming: 2 bases; junction bases outside the gene matches: 6. Germline loops: CDR1 MNHNS, CDR2 SASEGT. DNA for the CDR3: TGTGCCAGCAGTGTAAGGACTAGCGGAACCACAGATACGCAGTATTTT. The encoded protein is CASSVRTSGTTDTQYF.